This T cell receptor (beta chain) was obtained from a study of T cell changes during pregnancy in multiple sclerosis (dated by TCRdb to between 2018 and 2021). Study-level background: The study examined how the T cell repertoire changed over the course of pregnancy in women with multiple sclerosis.

Library method: the immunoSEQ multiplex PCR assay. The clones in this table, taken by TCRdb from immuneACCESS, are in-frame only. Not every clone is retained; where verified, under half of the shortfall comes from an unresolved V gene, and the cause of the rest is unknown. The sample table holds some 87,000 clones, of which 90% to 95% were seen once. Around 1.1% of the sample comes from the top ten. As to this clone: This receptor's antigen is unknown. The record has no base qualities; no much larger clone is one base away.

V and J are trimmed by 4 bases and 0 bases, and the gene matches miss 1 base of the junction. CDR1 and CDR2, looked up from the germline V gene, are ENHRY and SYGVKD. From the cysteine up to the phenylalanine, the CDR3 has a length of 14 residues. Only the CDR3 DNA stays, 42 bases, in frame from base 1. Specimen: peripheral blood, collected in the second trimester of pregnancy. This sequence uses TRBV10-3 and TRBJ2-7, with 9 middle bases fitting TRBD1. The source of this sequence is a female donor with multiple sclerosis, enrolled in a pregnancy study. The CDR3 reads CAISGTGVSYEQYF. The DNA sequence is TGTGCCATCAGTGGGACAGGGGTCTCCTACGAGCAGTACTTC.